This T cell receptor beta chain was documented in a study of human T cells and chemical hapten exposure. Study-level background: Yields of TCR per sample differed, chiefly owing to small differences in pooled library volume. General observations from the study: TCRs above 1 in 1000 frequency did not change with DPC sensitization.

For this clonotype: Its specificity is unknown.

The study extracted total RNA from unfractionated whole blood. The CDR3 is 16 amino acids. V shed 6 bases and J shed 0 bases, with 14 bases lying between them. Library construction involved attaching unique molecular identifiers to individual cDNA molecules, which allowed quantitative, reproducible TCR counting. TCRdb itself ran the reads through MiXCR, one entry per CDR3 protein. Of around 120,000 distinct CDR3 sequences in the sample, more than 8.5% were seen once. Sequenced: whole blood. This clonotype was obtained from a human donor in good health. Some clones in this sample may be carry-over from other donors' samples. This sequence joins TRBV12-3 or TRBV12-4 and TRBJ2-2, with D tentatively TRBD2 (6 bases). CDR3 amino acids: CASSHPGTSNTGELFF. CDR3 coding DNA: TGTGCCAGCAGCCACCCAGGGACTTCGAACACCGGGGAGCTGTTTTTT.